The present T cell receptor beta chain was sequenced within a study of patients with pleural tuberculosis. This clonotype has at least ten counts. TCRdb re-called the reads with MiXCR, one entry per CDR3 protein. The data hold about 50,000 distinct CDR3 sequences, with about 6.8% observed a single time. The CDR3 is 14 residues long. Germline CDR1 is SGHAT and CDR2 is FQNNGV. Trimming removed 2 bases at V and 7 bases at J, with 9 bases between. This chain links TRBV11-2 with TRBJ1-6, with D possibly TRBD1 on 6 matching bases. The receptor's source is a human donor with pleural tuberculosis. CDR3 sequence reads: CASSLLGGNSPLHF. In nucleotides, the CDR3 is TGTGCCAGCAGCTTATTAGGGGGGAATTCACCCCTCCACTTT.